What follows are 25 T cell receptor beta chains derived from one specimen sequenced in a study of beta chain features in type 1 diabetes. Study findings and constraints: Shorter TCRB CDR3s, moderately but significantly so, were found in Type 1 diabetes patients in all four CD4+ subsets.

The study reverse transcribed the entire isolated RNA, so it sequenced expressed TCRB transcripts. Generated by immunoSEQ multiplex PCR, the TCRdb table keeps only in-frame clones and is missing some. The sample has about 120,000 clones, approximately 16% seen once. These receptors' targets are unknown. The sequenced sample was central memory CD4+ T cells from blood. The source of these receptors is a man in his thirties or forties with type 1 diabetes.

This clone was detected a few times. CDR3 residues: CASSFLQGKGYEQYF. DNA for the CDR3: TGTGCCAGCAGTTTTCTACAGGGAAAAGGGTACGAGCAGTACTTC. The rearrangement uses TRBV27 and TRBJ2-7; weak D call: TRBD1 (6 bases). With 3 bases removed from V and 4 bases from J, the gap between germline ends came to 16 bases. Germline CDR1 and CDR2: MNHEY and SMNVEV (reference sequence). This CDR3 is 15 amino acids long.

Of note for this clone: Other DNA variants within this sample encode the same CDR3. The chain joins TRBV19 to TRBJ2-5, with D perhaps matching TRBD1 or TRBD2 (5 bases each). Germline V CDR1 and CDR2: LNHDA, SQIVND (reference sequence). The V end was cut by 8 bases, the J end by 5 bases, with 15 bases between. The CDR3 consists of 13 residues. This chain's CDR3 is CASGRDRGETQYF. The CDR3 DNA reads TGTGCCAGTGGCCGGGACCGTGGCGAGACCCAGTACTTC.

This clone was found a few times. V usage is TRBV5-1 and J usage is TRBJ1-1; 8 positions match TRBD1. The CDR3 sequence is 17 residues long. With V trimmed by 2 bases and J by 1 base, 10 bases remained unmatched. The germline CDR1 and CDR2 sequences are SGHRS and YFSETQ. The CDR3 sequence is CASSFGQGQAQNTEAFF. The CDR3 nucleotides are TGCGCCAGCAGCTTTGGCCAGGGACAGGCCCAGAACACTGAAGCTTTCTTT.

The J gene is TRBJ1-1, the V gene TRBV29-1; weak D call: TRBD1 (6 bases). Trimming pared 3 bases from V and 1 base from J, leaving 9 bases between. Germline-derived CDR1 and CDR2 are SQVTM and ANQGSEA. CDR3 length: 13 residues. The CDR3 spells CSVDRGQNTEAFF. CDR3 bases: TGCAGCGTTGACAGGGGACAGAACACTGAAGCTTTCTTT.

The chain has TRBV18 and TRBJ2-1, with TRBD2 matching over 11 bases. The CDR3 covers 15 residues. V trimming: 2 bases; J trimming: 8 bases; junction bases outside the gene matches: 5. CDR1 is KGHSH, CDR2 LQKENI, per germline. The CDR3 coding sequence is TGTGCCAGCTCACCAACTAGCGGGGGTTTGCATGAGCAGTTCTTC. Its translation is CASSPTSGGLHEQFF. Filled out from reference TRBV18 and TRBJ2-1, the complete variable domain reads NAGVMQNPRHLVRRRGQEARLRCSPMKGHSHVYWYRQLPEEGLKFMVYLQKENIIDESGMPKERFSAEFPKEGPSILRIQQVVRGDSAAYFCASSPTSGGLHEQFFGPGTRLTVL.

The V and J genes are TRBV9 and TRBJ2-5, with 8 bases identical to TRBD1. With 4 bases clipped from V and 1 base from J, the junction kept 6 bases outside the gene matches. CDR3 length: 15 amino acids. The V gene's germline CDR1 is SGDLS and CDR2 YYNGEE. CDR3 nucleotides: TGTGCCAGCAGCCTAGGACAGGGCCCCCAAGAGACCCAGTACTTC. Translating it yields CASSLGQGPQETQYF.

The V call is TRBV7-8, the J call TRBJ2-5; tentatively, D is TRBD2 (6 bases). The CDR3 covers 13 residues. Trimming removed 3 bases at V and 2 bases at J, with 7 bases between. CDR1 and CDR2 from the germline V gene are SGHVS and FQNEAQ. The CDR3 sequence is CASSFGTQETQYF. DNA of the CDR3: TGTGCCAGCAGCTTCGGGACTCAAGAGACCCAGTACTTC. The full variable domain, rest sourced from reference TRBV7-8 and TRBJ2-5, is GAGVSQSPRYKVAKRGQDVALRCDPISGHVSLFWYQQALGQGPEFLTYFQNEAQLDKSGLPSDRFFAERPEGSVSTLKIQRTQQEDSAVYLCASSFGTQETQYFGPGTRLLVL.

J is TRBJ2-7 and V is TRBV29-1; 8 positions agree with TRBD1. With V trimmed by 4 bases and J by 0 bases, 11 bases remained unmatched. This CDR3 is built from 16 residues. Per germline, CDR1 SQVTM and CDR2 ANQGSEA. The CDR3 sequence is CSVAGVTGGYSYEQYF. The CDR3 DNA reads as TGCAGCGTTGCCGGGGTTACAGGGGGGTACTCCTACGAGCAGTACTTC.

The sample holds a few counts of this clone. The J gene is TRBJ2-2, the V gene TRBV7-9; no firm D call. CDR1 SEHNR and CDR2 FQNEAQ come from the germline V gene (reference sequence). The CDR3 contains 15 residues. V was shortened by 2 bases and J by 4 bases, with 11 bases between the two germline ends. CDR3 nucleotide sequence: TGTGCCAGCAGCTTACGCGACTCGGGCACCGGGGAGCTGTTTTTT. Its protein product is CASSLRDSGTGELFF.

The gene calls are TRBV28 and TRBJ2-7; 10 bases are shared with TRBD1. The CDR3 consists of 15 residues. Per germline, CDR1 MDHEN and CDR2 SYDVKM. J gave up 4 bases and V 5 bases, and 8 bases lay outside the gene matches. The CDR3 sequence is CASSLPGQGSYEQYF. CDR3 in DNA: TGTGCCAGCAGTCTACCGGGACAGGGGTCTTACGAGCAGTACTTC.

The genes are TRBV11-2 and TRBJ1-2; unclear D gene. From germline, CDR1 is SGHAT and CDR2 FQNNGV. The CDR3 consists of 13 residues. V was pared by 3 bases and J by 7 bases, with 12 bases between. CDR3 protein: CASSFSREAGYTF. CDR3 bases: TGTGCCAGCAGCTTCTCTAGGGAGGCTGGCTACACCTTC.

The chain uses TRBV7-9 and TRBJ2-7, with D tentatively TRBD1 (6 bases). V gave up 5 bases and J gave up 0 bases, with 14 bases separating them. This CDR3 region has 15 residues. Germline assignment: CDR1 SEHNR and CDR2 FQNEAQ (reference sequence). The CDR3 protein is CASSQTGWSSYEQYF. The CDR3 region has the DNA TGTGCCAGCAGCCAGACAGGTTGGAGCTCCTACGAGCAGTACTTC.

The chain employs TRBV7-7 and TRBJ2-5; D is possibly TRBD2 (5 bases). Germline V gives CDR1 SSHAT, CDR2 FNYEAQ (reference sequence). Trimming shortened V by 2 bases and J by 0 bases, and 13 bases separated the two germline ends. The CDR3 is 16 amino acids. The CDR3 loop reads CASSLLGSGNQETQYF. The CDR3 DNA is TGTGCCAGCAGCTTATTGGGAAGCGGCAACCAAGAGACCCAGTACTTC.

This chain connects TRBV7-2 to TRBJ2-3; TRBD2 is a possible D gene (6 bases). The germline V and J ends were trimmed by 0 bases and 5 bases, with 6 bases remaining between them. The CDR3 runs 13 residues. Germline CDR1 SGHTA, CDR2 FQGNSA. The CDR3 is CASSLARGDTQYF. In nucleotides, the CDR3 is TGTGCCAGCAGCTTAGCGCGGGGAGATACGCAGTATTTT.

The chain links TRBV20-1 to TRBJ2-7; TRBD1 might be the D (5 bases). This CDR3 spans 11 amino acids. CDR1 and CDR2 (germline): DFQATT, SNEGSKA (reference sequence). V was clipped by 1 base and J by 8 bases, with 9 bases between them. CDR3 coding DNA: TGCAGTGCTAGAGCCGACAGTCAGCAGTACTTC. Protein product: CSARADSQQYF.

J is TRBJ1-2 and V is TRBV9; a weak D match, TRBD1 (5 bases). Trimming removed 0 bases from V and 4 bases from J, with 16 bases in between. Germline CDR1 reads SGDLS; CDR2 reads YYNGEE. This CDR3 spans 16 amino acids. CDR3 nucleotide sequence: TGTGCCAGCAGCGTAGCCGGTGTATCTAGGGGCTATGGCTACACCTTC. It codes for CASSVAGVSRGYGYTF.

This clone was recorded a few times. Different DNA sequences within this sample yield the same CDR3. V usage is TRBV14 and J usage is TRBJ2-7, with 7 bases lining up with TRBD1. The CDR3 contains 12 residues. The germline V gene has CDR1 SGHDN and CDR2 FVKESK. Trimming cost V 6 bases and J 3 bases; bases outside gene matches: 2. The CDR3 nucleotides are TGTGCCAGCAGTTCAGGGGGCTACGAGCAGTACTTC. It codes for CASSSGGYEQYF. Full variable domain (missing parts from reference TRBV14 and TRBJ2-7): EAGVTQFPSHSVIEKGQTVTLRCDPISGHDNLYWYRRVMGKEIKFLLHFVKESKQDESGMPNNRFLAERTGGTYSTLKVQPAELEDSGVYFCASSSGGYEQYFGPGTRLTVT.

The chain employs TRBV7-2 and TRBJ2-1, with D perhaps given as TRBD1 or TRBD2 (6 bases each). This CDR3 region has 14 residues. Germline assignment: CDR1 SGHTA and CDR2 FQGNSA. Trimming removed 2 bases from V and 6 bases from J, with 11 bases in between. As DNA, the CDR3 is TGTGCCAGCAGCTTATCGGGGGCGAGCAATGAGCAGTTCTTC. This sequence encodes CASSLSGASNEQFF.

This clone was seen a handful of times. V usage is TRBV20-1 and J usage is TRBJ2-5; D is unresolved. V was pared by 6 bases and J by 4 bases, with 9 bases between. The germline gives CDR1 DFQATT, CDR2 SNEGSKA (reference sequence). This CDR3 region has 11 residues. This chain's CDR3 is CSAPSRETQYF. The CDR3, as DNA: TGCAGTGCCCCGTCACGAGAGACCCAGTACTTC.

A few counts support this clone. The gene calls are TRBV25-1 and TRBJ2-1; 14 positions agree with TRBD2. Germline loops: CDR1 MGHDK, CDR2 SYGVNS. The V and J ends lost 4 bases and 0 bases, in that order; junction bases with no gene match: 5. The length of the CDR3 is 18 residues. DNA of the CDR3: TGTGCCAGCAGTGGTATGGGGACTAGCGGGAGCTCCTACAATGAGCAGTTCTTC. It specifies CASSGMGTSGSSYNEQFF.

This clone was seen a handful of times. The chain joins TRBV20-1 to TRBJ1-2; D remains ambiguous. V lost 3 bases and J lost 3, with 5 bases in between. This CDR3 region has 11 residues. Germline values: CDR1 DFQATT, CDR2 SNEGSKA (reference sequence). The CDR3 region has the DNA TGCAGTGCTAGCAGCGACTATGGCTACACCTTC. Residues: CSASSDYGYTF.

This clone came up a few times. The CDR3 here is CSGADYEQYF. The CDR3 nucleotides read TGCAGCGGGGCGGACTACGAGCAGTACTTC. The chain recombines TRBV29-1 with TRBJ2-7; the D is unclear. Deletions cut 7 bases from V and 3 bases from J, with 7 bases between. This CDR3 is built from 10 residues. CDR1 is SQVTM, CDR2 ANQGSEA, per germline.

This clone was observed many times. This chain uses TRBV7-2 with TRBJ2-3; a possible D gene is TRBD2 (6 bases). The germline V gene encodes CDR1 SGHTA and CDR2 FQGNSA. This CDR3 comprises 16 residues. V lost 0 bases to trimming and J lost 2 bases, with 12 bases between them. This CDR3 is CASSLAGTLATDTQYF. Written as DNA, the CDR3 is TGTGCCAGCAGCTTAGCCGGGACTCTAGCCACAGATACGCAGTATTTT.

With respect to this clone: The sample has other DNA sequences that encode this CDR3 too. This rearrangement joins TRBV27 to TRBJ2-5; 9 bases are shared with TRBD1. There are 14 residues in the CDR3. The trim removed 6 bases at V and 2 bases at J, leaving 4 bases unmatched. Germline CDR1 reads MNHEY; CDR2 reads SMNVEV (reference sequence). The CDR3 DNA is TGTGCCAGCAGGCCAGGACAGGGGCAAGAGACCCAGTACTTC. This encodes CASRPGQGQETQYF.

The CDR3 region is CSAAGLGSYNEQFF. Here the CDR3 DNA reads TGCAGCGCCGCCGGCCTCGGCTCCTACAATGAGCAGTTCTTC. The chain recombines TRBV29-1 with TRBJ2-1; D unresolved. V lost 7 bases and J lost 0, with 13 bases in between. CDR3 length: 14 residues. Germline V CDR1 and CDR2: SQVTM, ANQGSEA.